Listed below are T cell receptor beta chains from one sample, sequenced in a study of OX40 agonist ivuxolimab in advanced cancers. Measured with immunoSEQ multiplex PCR; TCRdb has only the in-frame clones, and not every one. Of around 26,000 clones listed, roughly three quarters are singletons. This specimen consisted of CD4+ or CD8+ T cells sorted from blood, obtained in a trial of the OX40 agonist ivuxolimab. The receptors come from an adult with an advanced solid tumor such as melanoma, head and neck, liver or kidney cancer. Each CDR3 is given with its conserved first and last residue. Each record gives: J gene, V gene, D gene, clone size, CDR3 DNA, CDR3 protein. A D gene is named only where the DNA matches it firmly. Clone sizes are given selectively: once, few, many, or a class where the clone is expanded.

j_gene: TRBJ2-6; v_gene: TRBV2; d_gene: NA; abundance: NA; CDR3nt: TGTGCCAGCGCTCTTCCCGGGACAGTGGGGAGGGGGGCCAACGTCCTGACTTTC; CDR3aa: CASALPGTVGRGANVLTF
j_gene: TRBJ2-7; v_gene: TRBV9; d_gene: NA; abundance: once; CDR3nt: TGTGCCAGCAGCGTAGCTCCGGGAGTCTACGAGCAGTACTTC; CDR3aa: CASSVAPGVYEQYF
j_gene: TRBJ2-1; v_gene: TRBV5-1; d_gene: NA; abundance: NA; CDR3nt: TGCGCCAGCAGCTTAAAGTGGAATGAGCAGTTCTTC; CDR3aa: CASSLKWNEQFF
j_gene: TRBJ2-5; v_gene: TRBV5-1; d_gene: TRBD2; abundance: few; CDR3nt: TGCGCCAGCAGCAACCAACCTAGCGGGGGGAAAGAGACCCAGTACTTC; CDR3aa: CASSNQPSGGKETQYF
j_gene: TRBJ1-5; v_gene: TRBV6-6; d_gene: TRBD1; abundance: NA; CDR3nt: TGTGCCAGCAGTAACAAGGACAGGGCGGAAGAGCCCCAGCATTTT; CDR3aa: CASSNKDRAEEPQHF
j_gene: TRBJ2-5; v_gene: TRBV6-5; d_gene: TRBD2; abundance: NA; CDR3nt: TGTGCCAGCAGTTACCTGACTAGCGGGGAATCTGGGCAGTACTTC; CDR3aa: CASSYLTSGESGQYF
j_gene: TRBJ2-1; v_gene: TRBV5-5; d_gene: NA; abundance: NA; CDR3nt: TGTGCCAGCAGCTTGACCTCAGGTTACAATGAGCAGTTCTTC; CDR3aa: CASSLTSGYNEQFF
j_gene: TRBJ2-7; v_gene: TRBV7-2; d_gene: NA; abundance: few; CDR3nt: TGTGCCAGCAGCTCCCCGTCTAGATCCTACGAGCAGTACTTC; CDR3aa: CASSSPSRSYEQYF
j_gene: TRBJ1-3; v_gene: TRBV5-5; d_gene: TRBD1; abundance: NA; CDR3nt: TGTGCCAGCAGCCCGGACAGGAACTCTGGAAACACCATATATTTT; CDR3aa: CASSPDRNSGNTIYF
j_gene: TRBJ2-2; v_gene: TRBV7-9; d_gene: TRBD1; abundance: once; CDR3nt: TGTGCCAGCAGCGCCCGGGACAGGGCCATCACCGGGGAGCTGTTTTTT; CDR3aa: CASSARDRAITGELFF
j_gene: TRBJ2-2; v_gene: TRBV27; d_gene: NA; abundance: NA; CDR3nt: TGTGCCAGCACCCCCCTCGAGGGAGTCGGGGCCGGGGAGCTGTTTTTT; CDR3aa: CASTPLEGVGAGELFF
j_gene: TRBJ1-5; v_gene: TRBV2; d_gene: NA; abundance: few; CDR3nt: TGTGCCAGCAAAAATAGCAATCAGCCCCAGCATTTT; CDR3aa: CASKNSNQPQHF
j_gene: TRBJ1-2; v_gene: TRBV28; d_gene: NA; abundance: NA; CDR3nt: TGTGCCAGCATGGGGGCAGGGTGGTATGGCTACACCTTC; CDR3aa: CASMGAGWYGYTF
j_gene: TRBJ2-2; v_gene: TRBV2; d_gene: TRBD1; abundance: few; CDR3nt: TGTGCCAGCCGGGACAGGCTTGATCGTGACACCGGGGAGCTGTTTTTT; CDR3aa: CASRDRLDRDTGELFF
j_gene: TRBJ2-7; v_gene: TRBV4-1; d_gene: TRBD2; abundance: NA; CDR3nt: TGCGCCAGCAGCCAAGTTGGGGGGCGGAAGCGGGGGAGCTCCTACGAGCAGTACTTC; CDR3aa: CASSQVGGRKRGSSYEQYF
j_gene: TRBJ1-5; v_gene: TRBV29-1; d_gene: TRBD1; abundance: NA; CDR3nt: TGCAGCGTTGTTTTGAAACAGGGGGGCCGGCCCCAGCATTTT; CDR3aa: CSVVLKQGGRPQHF
j_gene: TRBJ2-1; v_gene: TRBV5-1; d_gene: NA; abundance: NA; CDR3nt: TGCGCCAGCAGCGTCCGGGACGACTACAATGAGCAGTTCTTC; CDR3aa: CASSVRDDYNEQFF
j_gene: TRBJ2-7; v_gene: TRBV6-5; d_gene: NA; abundance: NA; CDR3nt: TGTGCCAGCAGTCGTATTGGCTCGCCAGAATACGAGCAGTACTTC; CDR3aa: CASSRIGSPEYEQYF
j_gene: TRBJ2-7; v_gene: TRBV7-8; d_gene: TRBD2; abundance: NA; CDR3nt: TGTGCCAGCAGCTTTAGAAGGGGTAGCGGGGGCCACAGGAGCTCCTACGAGCAGTACTTC; CDR3aa: CASSFRRGSGGHRSSYEQYF
j_gene: TRBJ2-3; v_gene: TRBV30; d_gene: NA; abundance: once; CDR3nt: TGTGCCTGGAGTGTAGAAGATACGCAGTATTTT; CDR3aa: CAWSVEDTQYF
j_gene: TRBJ1-5; v_gene: TRBV5-6; d_gene: TRBD1; abundance: NA; CDR3nt: TGTGCCAGCAGCTTAACAGGGGTAAATCAGCCCCAGCATTTT; CDR3aa: CASSLTGVNQPQHF
j_gene: TRBJ1-1; v_gene: TRBV14; d_gene: NA; abundance: NA; CDR3nt: TGTGCCAGCAGCCAAGGTTGGGGGGGCGACTACACTGAAGCTTTCTTT; CDR3aa: CASSQGWGGDYTEAFF
j_gene: TRBJ2-4; v_gene: TRBV25-1; d_gene: NA; abundance: NA; CDR3nt: TGTGCCAGCAGTGAATACAACCAAAACATTCAGTACTTC; CDR3aa: CASSEYNQNIQYF
j_gene: TRBJ1-1; v_gene: TRBV11-2; d_gene: NA; abundance: NA; CDR3nt: TGTGCCAGCAGCTTAGAGAAGGGCACTGAAGCTTTCTTT; CDR3aa: CASSLEKGTEAFF
j_gene: TRBJ2-1; v_gene: TRBV30; d_gene: NA; abundance: NA; CDR3nt: TGTGCCTGGCCCAGCGGGAATGAGCAGTTCTTC; CDR3aa: CAWPSGNEQFF
j_gene: TRBJ1-3; v_gene: TRBV19; d_gene: TRBD1; abundance: NA; CDR3nt: TGTGCCAGTAGTACCGGGGGACAGGGCGGCTCTGGAAACACCATATATTTT; CDR3aa: CASSTGGQGGSGNTIYF
j_gene: TRBJ2-1; v_gene: TRBV5-1; d_gene: NA; abundance: NA; CDR3nt: TGCGCCAGCAGCCCCCCGAGACTACACAATGAGCAGTTCTTC; CDR3aa: CASSPPRLHNEQFF
j_gene: TRBJ1-2; v_gene: TRBV10-3; d_gene: NA; abundance: NA; CDR3nt: TGTGCCATCACGGATGTGGGGCTGGGGGATGGCTACACCTTC; CDR3aa: CAITDVGLGDGYTF
j_gene: TRBJ2-7; v_gene: TRBV19; d_gene: NA; abundance: few; CDR3nt: TGTGCCAGTAGTCGGGCAGGGAGCTCCTACGAGCAGTACTTC; CDR3aa: CASSRAGSSYEQYF
j_gene: TRBJ2-5; v_gene: TRBV7-9; d_gene: NA; abundance: NA; CDR3nt: TGTGCCAGCAGCTTAGCGCTGACAGCCCAAGAGACCCAGTACTTC; CDR3aa: CASSLALTAQETQYF
j_gene: TRBJ1-5; v_gene: TRBV5-1; d_gene: NA; abundance: NA; CDR3nt: TGCGCCAGCAGCTTGGGATATAGCAATCAGCCCCAGCATTTT; CDR3aa: CASSLGYSNQPQHF
j_gene: TRBJ2-1; v_gene: TRBV5-6; d_gene: TRBD1; abundance: NA; CDR3nt: TGTGCCAGCAGCTGGGGACAGTTTCCCTACAATGAGCAGTTCTTC; CDR3aa: CASSWGQFPYNEQFF
j_gene: TRBJ1-2; v_gene: TRBV6-5; d_gene: TRBD1; abundance: NA; CDR3nt: TGTGCCAGCAGCTCACCGGACAGGGGCTCCTATGGCTACACCTTC; CDR3aa: CASSSPDRGSYGYTF
j_gene: TRBJ1-4; v_gene: TRBV29-1; d_gene: NA; abundance: NA; CDR3nt: TGCAGCGTTGAAAGTAATACGGAGGGTGAAAAACTGTTTTTT; CDR3aa: CSVESNTEGEKLFF
j_gene: TRBJ2-2; v_gene: TRBV4-2; d_gene: NA; abundance: NA; CDR3nt: TGTGCCAGCAGCCAGGGACTCAGCCCTGGGGAGCTGTTTTTT; CDR3aa: CASSQGLSPGELFF
j_gene: TRBJ1-1; v_gene: TRBV21-1; d_gene: NA; abundance: NA; CDR3nt: TGTGCCAGCAGGGATGCACTAGCTACACAACGCACTGAAGCTTTCTTT; CDR3aa: CASRDALATQRTEAFF
j_gene: TRBJ2-6; v_gene: TRBV28; d_gene: NA; abundance: once; CDR3nt: TGTGCCAGCACACGGGACTCCTCGTCTGGGGCCAACGTCCTGACTTTC; CDR3aa: CASTRDSSSGANVLTF
j_gene: TRBJ2-3; v_gene: TRBV11-1; d_gene: NA; abundance: NA; CDR3nt: TGTGCCAGCAGCTCAAGCCTTCGTACGCAGTATTTT; CDR3aa: CASSSSLRTQYF
j_gene: TRBJ1-3; v_gene: TRBV7-4; d_gene: NA; abundance: NA; CDR3nt: TGTGCCAGCAGCTTACGCCTCAGGGAAGTCTCTGGAAACACCATATATTTT; CDR3aa: CASSLRLREVSGNTIYF
j_gene: TRBJ2-5; v_gene: TRBV9; d_gene: NA; abundance: NA; CDR3nt: TGTGCCAGCAGCGTAGGAGGCAGGGACCAAGAGACCCAGTACTTC; CDR3aa: CASSVGGRDQETQYF
j_gene: TRBJ2-7; v_gene: TRBV6-5; d_gene: TRBD1; abundance: NA; CDR3nt: TGTGCCAGCAGTTACCGGGGGACAGGAGGCTACGAGCAGTACTTC; CDR3aa: CASSYRGTGGYEQYF